This T cell receptor (beta chain) emerged from a study of shared clonotypes between healthy human individuals. The naive CD8 population came from CD45RO-negative cells selected for CCR7, without terminally differentiated effector memory CD45RA+ cells. Each donor was a Caucasian adult residing in Nashville, Tennessee. CDR3 size: 14 residues. CDR1 is MGHRA, CDR2 YSYEKL, per germline. V shed 1 base and J shed 5 bases, with 12 bases lying between them. Per the original data handling: ImmunoSEQ output lacked quality scores and full-length reads, limiting matched filtering. Method: immunoSEQ multiplex PCR; TCRdb's copy keeps in-frame clones and lacks some. V, J and clone size reflect that table, while D and trimming were determined from the DNA. The sample consists of millions of clones, approximately 94% of them appearing once.

Sequenced sample: naive CD8+ T cells from PBMCs. This clonotype was obtained from a man aged 18 to 29 in good health. Some clones in this sample may be carry-over from other donors' samples. The chain uses TRBV4-1 and TRBJ2-7; possibly TRBD2 for D (7 bases). The CDR3 sequence: CASSQVGRGDEQYF. The CDR3 region has the DNA TGCGCCAGCAGCCAAGTAGGGAGGGGGGACGAGCAGTACTTC.